Shown below are 17 T cell receptor beta chains from a single sample sequenced in a study of blood T cell repertoires in COVID-19. Clones were read by immunoSEQ multiplex PCR, and TCRdb kept only the in-frame ones, dropping some. This table has tens of thousands of clones, 90% appearing once. The specimen was peripheral blood. Every receptor here comes from a woman older than 75 with active or convalescent COVID-19.

This clone appeared a single time. The chain recombines TRBV5-4 with TRBJ1-2, with D tentatively TRBD1 (6 bases). Germline lookup yields CDR1 SGHNT and CDR2 YYREEE (reference sequence). The CDR3 runs to 14 residues. The germline V and J ends were trimmed by 0 bases and 8 bases, with 14 bases remaining between them. The CDR3 sequence is CASSLGLGQGGYTF. CDR3 in DNA: TGTGCCAGCAGCTTGGGGCTGGGGCAGGGGGGCTACACCTTC.

The gene calls are TRBV30 and TRBJ1-3, with TRBD1 as a possible D gene (5 bases). V lost 0 bases and J lost 1, with 10 bases in between. The germline gives CDR1 GTSNPN, CDR2 SVGIG (reference sequence). This CDR3 spans 15 amino acids. The CDR3 nucleotides are TGTGCCTGGAGTGTGGCGCGGGGGTCTGGAAACACCATATATTTT. Translated, it gives CAWSVARGSGNTIYF.

In this sample, this clone turned up once. The V call is TRBV28, the J call TRBJ2-7, with 7 bases identical to TRBD2. J lost 4 bases, V lost 6 bases, and 12 bases had no gene match. CDR1 and CDR2 (germline): MDHEN, SYDVKM. CDR3 size: 15 residues. The CDR3 sequence is CASSPSVAGEYEQYF. CDR3 nucleotides: TGTGCCAGCAGCCCCTCCGTGGCGGGAGAGTACGAGCAGTACTTC.

The chain employs TRBV10-1 and TRBJ2-1; no firm D call. Looked up from germline, CDR1 is WNHNN and CDR2 is SYGVQD (reference sequence). V was shortened by 11 bases and J by 0 bases, with 11 bases between the two germline ends. CDR3 length: 13 residues. DNA for the CDR3: TGCGCCCGGAGTGTCTCCTCCTACAATGAGCAGTTCTTC. Amino acids: CARSVSSYNEQFF.

V is TRBV28 and J is TRBJ2-5; 8 nucleotides agree with TRBD1. Germline values: CDR1 MDHEN, CDR2 SYDVKM. Trimming removed 4 bases from V and 4 bases from J; junction bases left unmatched: 2. The CDR3 length is 13 residues. Here the CDR3 reads CASSSQGGETQYF. Here the CDR3 DNA reads TGTGCCAGCAGTTCACAGGGGGGAGAGACCCAGTACTTC.

The chain employs TRBV5-6 and TRBJ2-1; TRBD2 aligns across 9 bases. The CDR3 loop spans 17 amino acids. The V gene end was trimmed by 0 bases and the J gene end by 4 bases; junction bases not matched to a gene: 8. Germline assignment: CDR1 SGHDT and CDR2 YYEEEE. The CDR3 sequence: CASSLEGLAGYYNEQFF. The DNA for the CDR3 is TGTGCCAGCAGCTTGGAAGGGCTAGCGGGATATTACAATGAGCAGTTCTTC.

The chain couples TRBV24-1 to TRBJ1-5; 10 bases are shared with TRBD1. The germline CDR1 and CDR2 sequences are KGHDR and SFDVKD. With 4 bases clipped from V and 5 bases from J, the junction kept 4 bases outside the gene matches. The CDR3 sequence is 15 residues long. The CDR3 nucleotides read TGTGCCACCAGTGACCCTGGGACAGGGGATCAGCCCCAGCATTTT. It is translated as CATSDPGTGDQPQHF.

The V call is TRBV27, the J call TRBJ2-5, with D possibly matching TRBD2 (6 bases). The V end lost 6 bases, the J end lost 9 bases, and 23 bases lay between the germline ends. Germline V gene sequence: CDR1 MNHEY, CDR2 SMNVEV (reference sequence). This CDR3 has 15 residues. The DNA for the CDR3 is TGTGCCAGCAGAACCGCTAGCGCCCCTCTTGGTTCCCAGTACTTC. Its translation: CASRTASAPLGSQYF.

The rearrangement uses TRBV5-5 and TRBJ2-3; the match to TRBD2 covers 11 bases. Germline V gene lookup returns CDR1 SGHKS and CDR2 YYEKEE (reference sequence). This CDR3 comprises 16 residues. V lost 4 bases and J lost 1; bases outside the gene matches: 5. CDR3 nucleotide sequence: TGTGCCAGCAGCCTGTGGACTAGCGGGCGCACAGATACGCAGTATTTT. Encoded protein: CASSLWTSGRTDTQYF.

V and J are TRBV19 and TRBJ2-1, with TRBD1 matching over 11 bases. Germline V gene data show CDR1 as LNHDA and CDR2 as SQIVND (reference sequence). The CDR3 covers 14 residues. The ends lost 4 bases at V and 10 bases at J; junction bases unmatched: 6. In DNA, the CDR3 is TGTGCCAGTAGTACCGGACAGGGGGCAGGGGAGCAGTTCTTC. Translating it yields CASSTGQGAGEQFF.

The genes are TRBV5-6 and TRBJ1-5; no clear D gene. The V end was cut by 4 bases, the J end by 4 bases, with 9 bases between. Germline values: CDR1 SGHDT, CDR2 YYEEEE. This CDR3 comprises 13 residues. The CDR3 DNA sequence: TGTGCCAGCAGCCTCCAGGTTAATCAGCCCCAGCATTTT. It is translated as CASSLQVNQPQHF.

This clone occurred once. The CDR3 nucleotides read TGCAGCGTTGAAGATCCCATGGGGAGGGGGGAGACCCAGTACTTC. It specifies CSVEDPMGRGETQYF. The chain joins TRBV29-1 to TRBJ2-5, with D maybe TRBD2 (7 bases). V was trimmed by 0 bases and J by 5 bases, leaving 16 bases between them. The V gene's germline CDR1 is SQVTM and CDR2 ANQGSEA. This CDR3 spans 15 amino acids.

This clone was found a few times. The chain employs TRBV7-2 and TRBJ2-3, with 9 nucleotides matching TRBD2. The CDR3 runs 16 residues. Germline CDR1 is SGHTA and CDR2 is FQGNSA. V lost 1 base and J lost 4; bases outside the gene matches: 6. As DNA, the CDR3 is TGTGCCAGCAGCTTAGACCGAGCGGGAGGCGCAGATACGCAGTATTTT. It encodes CASSLDRAGGADTQYF.

V gene TRBV5-1 combines with J gene TRBJ2-7; D may be TRBD1 (5 bases). The germline V gene has CDR1 SGHRS and CDR2 YFSETQ. There are 12 residues in the CDR3. V was clipped by 2 bases and J by 3 bases, with 6 bases between them. The CDR3 sequence is CASSFDSYEQYF. For the CDR3, the DNA is TGCGCCAGCAGCTTCGACAGCTACGAGCAGTACTTC.

The rearrangement joins TRBV5-1 to TRBJ2-7; TRBD1 agrees at 8 bases. The J segment lost 1 base and the V segment lost 4 bases, leaving 13 bases of the junction unmatched. The germline gives CDR1 SGHRS, CDR2 YFSETQ. CDR3 length: 17 residues. CDR3 sequence: CASSPWAGGLDSYEQYF. The CDR3 region has the DNA TGCGCCAGCAGCCCCTGGGCAGGGGGCTTGGATTCCTACGAGCAGTACTTC.

This clone has just a few counts. The chain links TRBV23-1 to TRBJ1-6; D perhaps matches TRBD1 (5 bases). TRBV23-1 is given ORF status, its function remaining uncertain. This CDR3 region has 18 residues. Trimming shortened V by 2 bases and J by 7 bases, and 21 bases separated the two germline ends. DNA of the CDR3: TGCGCCAGCAGTCAACCTCACCCTCCGGGACTGACAAATTCACCCCTCCACTTT. Its protein is CASSQPHPPGLTNSPLHF.

The chain uses TRBV4-1 and TRBJ2-2; 7 positions match TRBD2. J was trimmed by 0 bases and V by 1 base; bases with no gene match: 8. CDR3 size: 18 residues. Germline V gene data show CDR1 as MGHRA and CDR2 as YSYEKL. DNA for the CDR3: TGCGCCAGCAGCCAAGCGGGTCGTCGGGGGGCGAACACCGGGGAGCTGTTTTTT. The encoded protein is CASSQAGRRGANTGELFF.